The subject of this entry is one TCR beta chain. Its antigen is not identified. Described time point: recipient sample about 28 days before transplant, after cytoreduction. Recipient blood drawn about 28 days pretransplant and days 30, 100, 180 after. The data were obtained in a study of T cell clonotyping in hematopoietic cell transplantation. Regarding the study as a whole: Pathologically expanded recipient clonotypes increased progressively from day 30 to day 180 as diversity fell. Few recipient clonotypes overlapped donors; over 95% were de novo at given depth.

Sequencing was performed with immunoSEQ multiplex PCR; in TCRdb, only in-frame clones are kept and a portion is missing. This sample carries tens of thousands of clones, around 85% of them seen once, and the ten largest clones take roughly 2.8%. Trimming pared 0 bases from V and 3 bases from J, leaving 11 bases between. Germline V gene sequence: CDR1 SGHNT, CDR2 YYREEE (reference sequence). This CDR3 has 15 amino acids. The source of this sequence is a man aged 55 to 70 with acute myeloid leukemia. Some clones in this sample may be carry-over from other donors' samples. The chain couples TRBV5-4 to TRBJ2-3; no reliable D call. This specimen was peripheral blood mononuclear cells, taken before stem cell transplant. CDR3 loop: CASSLGAQETDTQYF. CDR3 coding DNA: TGTGCCAGCAGCTTGGGGGCGCAGGAGACAGATACGCAGTATTTT.